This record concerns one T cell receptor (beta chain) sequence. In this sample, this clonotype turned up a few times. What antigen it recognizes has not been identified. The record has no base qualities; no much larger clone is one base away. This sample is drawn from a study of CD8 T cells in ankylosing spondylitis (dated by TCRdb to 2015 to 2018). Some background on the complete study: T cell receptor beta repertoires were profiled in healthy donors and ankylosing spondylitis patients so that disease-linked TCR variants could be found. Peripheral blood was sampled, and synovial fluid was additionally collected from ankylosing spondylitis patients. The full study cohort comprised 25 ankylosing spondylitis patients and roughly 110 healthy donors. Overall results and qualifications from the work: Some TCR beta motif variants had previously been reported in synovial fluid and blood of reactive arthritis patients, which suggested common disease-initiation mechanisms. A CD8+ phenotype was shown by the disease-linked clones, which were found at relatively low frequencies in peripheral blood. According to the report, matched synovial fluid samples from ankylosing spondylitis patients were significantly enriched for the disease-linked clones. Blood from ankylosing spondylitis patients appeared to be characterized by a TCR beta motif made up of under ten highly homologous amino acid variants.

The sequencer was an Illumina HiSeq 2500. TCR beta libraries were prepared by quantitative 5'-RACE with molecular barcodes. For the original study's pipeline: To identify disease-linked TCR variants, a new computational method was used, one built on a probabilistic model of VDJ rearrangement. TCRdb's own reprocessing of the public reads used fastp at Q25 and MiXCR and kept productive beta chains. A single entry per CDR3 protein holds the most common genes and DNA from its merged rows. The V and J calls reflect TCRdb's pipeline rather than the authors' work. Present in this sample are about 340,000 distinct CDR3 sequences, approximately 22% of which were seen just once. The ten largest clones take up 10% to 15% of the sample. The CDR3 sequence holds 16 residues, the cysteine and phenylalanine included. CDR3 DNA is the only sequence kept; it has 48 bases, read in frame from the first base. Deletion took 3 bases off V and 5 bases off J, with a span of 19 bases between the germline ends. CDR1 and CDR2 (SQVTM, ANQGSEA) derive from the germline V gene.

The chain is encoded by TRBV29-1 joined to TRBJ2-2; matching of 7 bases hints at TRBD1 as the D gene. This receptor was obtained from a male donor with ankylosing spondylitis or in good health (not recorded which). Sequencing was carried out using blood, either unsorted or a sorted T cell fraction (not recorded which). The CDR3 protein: CSVELRGGGPTGELFF. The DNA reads TGCAGCGTTGAGCTACGAGGAGGGGGCCCTACCGGGGAGCTGTTTTTT.